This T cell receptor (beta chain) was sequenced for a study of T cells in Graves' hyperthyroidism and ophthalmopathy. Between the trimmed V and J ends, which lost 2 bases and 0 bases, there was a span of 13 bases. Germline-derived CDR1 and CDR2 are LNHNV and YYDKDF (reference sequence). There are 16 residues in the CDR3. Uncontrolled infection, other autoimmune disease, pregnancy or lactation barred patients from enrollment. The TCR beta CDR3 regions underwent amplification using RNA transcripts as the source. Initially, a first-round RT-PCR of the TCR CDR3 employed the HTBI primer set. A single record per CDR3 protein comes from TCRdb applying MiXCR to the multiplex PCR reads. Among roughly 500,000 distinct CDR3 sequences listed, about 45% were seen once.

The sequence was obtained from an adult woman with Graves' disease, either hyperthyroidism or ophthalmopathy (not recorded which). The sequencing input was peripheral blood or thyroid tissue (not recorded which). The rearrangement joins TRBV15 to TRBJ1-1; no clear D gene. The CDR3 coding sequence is TGTGCCACCAGCAGATATCCTCGGACGGTGAACACTGAAGCTTTCTTT. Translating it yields CATSRYPRTVNTEAFF.